A selection of T cell receptor beta chains follows, all from one sample in a study of blood T cell repertoires in COVID-19. Assay: immunoSEQ multiplex PCR; the TCRdb copy retains only in-frame clones and omits some. Among 100,000 to 150,000 clones, about 80% were seen once, and the ten largest hold about 2.6%. Sequencing was done on a sample of PBMCs or T cells enriched from blood (not recorded which). The receptors stem from a man aged 40-50 years with acute COVID-19. Each CDR3 is given with its conserved first and last residue. D genes are given only for firm matches. Clone size is stated in some rows and not others, as once, few, many or a class when expanded.

>TRBV14|-|TRBD2|TRBJ2-3
TGTGCCAGCAGCCAAGCGGGGGGAGAAAATACGCAGTATTTT
CASSQAGGENTQYF
>TRBV6-2/TRBV6-3|-|TRBD2|TRBJ2-1
TGTGCCAGCAGCCACAGCACTAGCGGGAGCTATGAGCAGTTCTTC
CASSHSTSGSYEQFF
>TRBV28|-|-|TRBJ2-3
TGTGCCAGCTCCTCCCCGCCGGCAGATACGCAGTATTTT
CASSSPPADTQYF
>TRBV5-1|-|-|TRBJ2-1
TGCGCCAGCAGCTTGGACGGACAAGTCTACTACAATGAGCAGTTCTTC
CASSLDGQVYYNEQFF
>TRBV3-1/TRBV3-2|-|-|TRBJ2-7
TGTGCCAGCAGCCTAGAGGGGGGGACCTACGAGCAGTACTTC
CASSLEGGTYEQYF
>TRBV4-2|-|-|TRBJ2-3
TGTGCCAGCAGCCAAGATTCAGGGAAAGATACGCAGTATTTT
CASSQDSGKDTQYF
>TRBV6-1|-|-|TRBJ2-5
TGTGCCAGCAGTGTCGATAGGGCGGGGGCCCGTGGGGAGACCCAGTACTTC
CASSVDRAGARGETQYF
>TRBV11-2|-|-|TRBJ2-3
TGTGCCAGCAGCCCAGGGCACTTCTCCACTAGCACAGATACGCAGTATTTT
CASSPGHFSTSTDTQYF
>TRBV5-4|-|-|TRBJ2-7
TGTGCCAGCAGCTTGGGGCAGGGAGGCTACGAGCAGTACTTC
CASSLGQGGYEQYF
>TRBV2|-|-|TRBJ2-5
TGTGCCAGCAGTGAGTTGGCCTATTCAGGAGAGACCCAGTACTTC
CASSELAYSGETQYF
>TRBV27|-|-|TRBJ1-1
TGTGCCAGCAGTTTTGAAAGGGGCGTCACTGAAGCTTTCTTT
CASSFERGVTEAFF
>TRBV29-1|-|-|TRBJ1-2
TGCAGCGTTGATGCCCTGGCTAGGTGGGATGGCTACACCTTC
CSVDALARWDGYTF
>TRBV5-1|-|-|TRBJ2-2
TGCGCCAGCAGCTTGACAGGGTACACCGGGGAGCTGTTTTTT
CASSLTGYTGELFF
>TRBV30|-|TRBD1|TRBJ2-7
TGTGCTCTGTCTCAGGGGGCACACGAGCAGTACTTC
CALSQGAHEQYF
>TRBV18|-|TRBD2|TRBJ2-1
TGTGCCAGCTCACCAACGAGCGGGACCTACAATGAGCAGTTCTTC
CASSPTSGTYNEQFF
>TRBV6-5|-|TRBD1|TRBJ2-5
TGTGCCAGCAGGCCGGGACAGGGCTTTTGGGAGACCCAGTACTTC
CASRPGQGFWETQYF
>TRBV9|-|TRBD2|TRBJ2-3
TGTGCCAGCAGCGTTCTAGCGGGAGGGCCTGAAGATACGCAGTATTTT
CASSVLAGGPEDTQYF
>TRBV18|-|TRBD2|TRBJ2-1
TGTGCCAGCTTGGGACTACACAATGAGCAGTTCTTC
CASLGLHNEQFF
>TRBV6-5|-|TRBD1|TRBJ1-1
TGTGCCAGCAGGGACAGGGGGCTTACTGAAGCTTTCTTT
CASRDRGLTEAFF
>TRBV7-2|few|TRBD2|TRBJ2-2
TGTGCCTATCAGGCGGGAGGCAGTACCGGGGAGCTGTTTTTT
CAYQAGGSTGELFF
>TRBV15|-|-|TRBJ1-2
TGTGCCACCAGCAGAGATTTGGGCAGCTATGGCTACACCTTC
CATSRDLGSYGYTF
>TRBV4-2|-|-|TRBJ1-6
TGTGCCAGCAGCCAAGATCTAGGACAGAGCTCCTATAATTCACCCCTCCACTTT
CASSQDLGQSSYNSPLHF
>TRBV5-1|-|-|TRBJ2-4
TGCGCCAGCAGCAGGGAGAGCGGACGGGGAAACATTCAGTACTTC
CASSRESGRGNIQYF
>TRBV6-1|-|-|TRBJ2-5
TGTGCCAGCAGTGAAGAGGCTAGCCATGAGACCCAGTACTTC
CASSEEASHETQYF
>TRBV2|-|-|TRBJ1-1
TGTGCCAGCAGTGTCCAAGCGACTGAAGCTTTCTTT
CASSVQATEAFF
>TRBV2|-|TRBD2|TRBJ2-3
TGTGCCGGCGGGGGGGCGGGCCCAGATACGCAGTATTTT
CAGGGAGPDTQYF
>TRBV6-5|once|TRBD1|TRBJ2-3
TGTGCCAGCAGGCGGACAGGGCCCGATACGCAGTATTTT
CASRRTGPDTQYF
>TRBV6-5|few|-|TRBJ2-6
TGTGCCAGCAGTTACGCGGCTGGGGCCAACGTCCTGACTTTC
CASSYAAGANVLTF